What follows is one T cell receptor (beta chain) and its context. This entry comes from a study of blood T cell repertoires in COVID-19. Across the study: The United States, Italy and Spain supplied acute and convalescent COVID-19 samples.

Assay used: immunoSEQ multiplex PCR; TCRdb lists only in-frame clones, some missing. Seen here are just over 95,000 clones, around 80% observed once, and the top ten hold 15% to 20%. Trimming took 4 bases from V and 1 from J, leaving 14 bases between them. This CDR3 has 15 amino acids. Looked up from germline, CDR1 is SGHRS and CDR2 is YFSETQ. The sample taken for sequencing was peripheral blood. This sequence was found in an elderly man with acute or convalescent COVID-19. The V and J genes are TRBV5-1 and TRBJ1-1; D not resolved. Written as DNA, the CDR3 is TGCGCCAGCAGCCAGGTACCTATCGCGAACACTGAAGCTTTCTTT. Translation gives CASSQVPIANTEAFF.